These T cell receptor beta chains were read from a single sample in a study of blood T cell repertoires in COVID-19. TCRdb's table, derived via immunoSEQ multiplex PCR, lists solely in-frame clones and lacks some. Of 110,000 or so clones listed, around 85% were seen once; the top ten hold about 6.1%. The sample taken for sequencing was peripheral blood. Receptor source: a woman aged 55-69 years with COVID-19, enrolled during active disease. The CDR3 runs from the conserved cysteine through the conserved F or W. Each record gives: J gene, V gene, CDR3 length, CDR3 protein.

TRBJ2-2 | TRBV5-1 | 14 | CASNLQANTGELFF
TRBJ1-6 | TRBV19 | 15 | CASSMEGKDGSPLHF
TRBJ2-2 | TRBV9 | 17 | CASSPRLAGAHTGELFF
TRBJ1-5 | TRBV5-4 | 19 | CASSKTRDRGFAAAQPQHF
TRBJ2-3 | TRBV19 | 15 | CASSTAGGQGDTQYF
TRBJ1-1 | TRBV18 | 16 | CASSRRQGASGTEAFF
TRBJ2-1 | TRBV4-1 | 13 | CASSQALGREQFF
TRBJ1-2 | TRBV27 | 14 | CASSNDRDHYGYTF
TRBJ1-4 | TRBV6-1 | 15 | CASSEFTGSNEKLFF
TRBJ1-1 | TRBV2 | 15 | CASSGQGPENTEAFF